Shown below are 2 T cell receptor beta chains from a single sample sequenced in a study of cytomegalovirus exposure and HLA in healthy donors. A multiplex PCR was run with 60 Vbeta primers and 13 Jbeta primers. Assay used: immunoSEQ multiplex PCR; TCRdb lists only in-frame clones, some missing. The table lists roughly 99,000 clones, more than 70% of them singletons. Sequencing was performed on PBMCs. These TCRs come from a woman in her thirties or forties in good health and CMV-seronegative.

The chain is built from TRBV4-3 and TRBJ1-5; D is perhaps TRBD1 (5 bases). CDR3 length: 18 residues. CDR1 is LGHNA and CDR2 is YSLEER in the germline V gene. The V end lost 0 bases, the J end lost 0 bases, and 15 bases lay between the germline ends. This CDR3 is CASSQDRGGDTSNQPQHF. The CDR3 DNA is TGCGCCAGCAGCCAAGACCGCGGAGGGGATACTAGCAATCAGCCCCAGCATTTT.

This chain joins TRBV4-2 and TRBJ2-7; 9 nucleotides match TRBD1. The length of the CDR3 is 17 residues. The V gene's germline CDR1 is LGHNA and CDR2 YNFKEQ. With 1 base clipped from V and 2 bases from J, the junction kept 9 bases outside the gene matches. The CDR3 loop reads CASSQVNRGQGTYEQYF. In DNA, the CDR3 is TGTGCCAGCAGCCAAGTTAATCGGGGACAGGGAACCTACGAGCAGTACTTC.